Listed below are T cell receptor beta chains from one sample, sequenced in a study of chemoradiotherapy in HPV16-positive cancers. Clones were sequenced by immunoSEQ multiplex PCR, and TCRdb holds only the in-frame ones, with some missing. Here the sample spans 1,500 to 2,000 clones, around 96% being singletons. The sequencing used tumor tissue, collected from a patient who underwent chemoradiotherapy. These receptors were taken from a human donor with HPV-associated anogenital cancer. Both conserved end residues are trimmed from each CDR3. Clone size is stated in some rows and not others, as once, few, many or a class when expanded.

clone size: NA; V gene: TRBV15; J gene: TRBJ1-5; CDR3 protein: ATSPRVGQPQH
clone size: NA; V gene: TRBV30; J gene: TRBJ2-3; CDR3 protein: AWSVSLGNTQY
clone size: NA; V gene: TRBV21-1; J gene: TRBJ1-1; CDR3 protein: ASSARETGDTEAF
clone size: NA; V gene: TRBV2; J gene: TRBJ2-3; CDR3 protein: ASSAWISDTQY
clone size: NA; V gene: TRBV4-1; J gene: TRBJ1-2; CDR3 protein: ASSQVFEFNNYGYT
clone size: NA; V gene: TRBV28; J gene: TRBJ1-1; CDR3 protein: ASSPTIPEAF
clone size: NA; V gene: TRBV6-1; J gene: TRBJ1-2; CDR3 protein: ASTETGLAGYT
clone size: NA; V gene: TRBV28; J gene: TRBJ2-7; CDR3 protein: ASSPGQGSYEQY
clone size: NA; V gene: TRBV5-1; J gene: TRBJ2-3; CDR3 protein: ASSSKLLAGGSTDTQY
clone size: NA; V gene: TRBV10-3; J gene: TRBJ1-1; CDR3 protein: AISATGGVGTEAF
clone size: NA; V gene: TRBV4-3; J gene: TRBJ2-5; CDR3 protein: ASSPESPGGPQETQY
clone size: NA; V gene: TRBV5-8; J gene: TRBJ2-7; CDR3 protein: ASSLAGTPPTYEQY
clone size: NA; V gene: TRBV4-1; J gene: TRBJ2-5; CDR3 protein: ASSEGGQETQY
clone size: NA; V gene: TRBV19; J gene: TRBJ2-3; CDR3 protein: ASSRGQVGTDTQY
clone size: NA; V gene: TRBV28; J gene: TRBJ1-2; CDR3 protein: ASLPGGLYGYT
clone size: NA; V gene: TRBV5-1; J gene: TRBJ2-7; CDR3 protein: ASSLADPGYEQY
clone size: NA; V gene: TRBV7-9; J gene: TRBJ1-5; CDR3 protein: ASSLGGPYGGNQPQH
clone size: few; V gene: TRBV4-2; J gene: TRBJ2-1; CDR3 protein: ASSQDSGDYNEQF
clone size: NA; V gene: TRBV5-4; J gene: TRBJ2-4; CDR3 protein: ASSQSRWRNIQY
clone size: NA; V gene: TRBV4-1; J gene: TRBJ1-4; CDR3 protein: ASSRGGAEEKLF
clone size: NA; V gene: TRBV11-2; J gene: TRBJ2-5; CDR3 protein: ASSFRLAGVGETQY
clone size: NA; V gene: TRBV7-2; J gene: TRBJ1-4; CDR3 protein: ASSFQRNEKLF
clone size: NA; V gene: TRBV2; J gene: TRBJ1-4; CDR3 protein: ASRFPGTYEKLF
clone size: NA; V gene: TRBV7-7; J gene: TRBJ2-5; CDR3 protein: ASSLVGFEETQY
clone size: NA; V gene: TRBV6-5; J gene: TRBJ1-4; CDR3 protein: ASSTAFATNEKLF
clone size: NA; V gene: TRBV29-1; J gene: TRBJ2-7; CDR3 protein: SVLSDEQY
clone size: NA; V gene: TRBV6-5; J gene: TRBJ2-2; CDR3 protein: ASSLTSGRAGELF
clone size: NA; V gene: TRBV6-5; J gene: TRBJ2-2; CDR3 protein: ASSYVGANTGELF
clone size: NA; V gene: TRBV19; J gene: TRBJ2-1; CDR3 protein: ASSRQPSSYNEQF
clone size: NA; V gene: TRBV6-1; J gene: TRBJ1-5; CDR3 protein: ASSELPEGQPQH
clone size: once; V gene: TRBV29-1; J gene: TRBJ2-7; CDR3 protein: SARQGPSYEQY
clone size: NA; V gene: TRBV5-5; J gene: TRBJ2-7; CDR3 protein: ASSWGQLEAYEQY
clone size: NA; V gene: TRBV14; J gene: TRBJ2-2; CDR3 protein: ASSHSGTGDTGELF
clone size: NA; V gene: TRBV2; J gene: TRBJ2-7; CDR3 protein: ASSQDLYEQY
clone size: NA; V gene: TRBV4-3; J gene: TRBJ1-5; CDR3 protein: ASSQFLWRQPQH
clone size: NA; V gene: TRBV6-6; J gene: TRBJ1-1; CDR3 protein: ASSKDRMNTEAF
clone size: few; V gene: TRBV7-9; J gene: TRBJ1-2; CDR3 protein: ASSPRTGLGYT
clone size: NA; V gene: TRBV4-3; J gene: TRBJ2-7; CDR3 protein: ASSQDRVNYYEQY
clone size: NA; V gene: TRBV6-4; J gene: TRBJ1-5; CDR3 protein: ASSEWAGNQPQH